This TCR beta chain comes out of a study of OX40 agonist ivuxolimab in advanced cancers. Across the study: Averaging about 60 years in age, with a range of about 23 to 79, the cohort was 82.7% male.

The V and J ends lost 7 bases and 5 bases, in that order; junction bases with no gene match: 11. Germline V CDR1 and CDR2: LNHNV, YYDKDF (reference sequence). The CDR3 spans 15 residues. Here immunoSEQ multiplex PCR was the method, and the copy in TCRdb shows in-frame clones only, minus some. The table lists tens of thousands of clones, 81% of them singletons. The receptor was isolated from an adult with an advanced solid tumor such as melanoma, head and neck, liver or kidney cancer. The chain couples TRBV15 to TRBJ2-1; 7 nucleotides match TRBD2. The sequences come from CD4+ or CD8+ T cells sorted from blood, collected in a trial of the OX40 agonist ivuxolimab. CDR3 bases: TGTGCCACCACCAAGGTGGGGGGGGTAGACAATGAGCAGTTCTTC. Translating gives CATTKVGGVDNEQFF.